A single sample is the source of the 9 T cell receptor beta chains below, sequenced in a study of T-cell reconstitution after alpha-beta-depleted transplantation in children. Unique molecular identifiers featured in how the TCRbeta library was prepared. TCRdb processed the PCR reads anew with MiXCR; each CDR3 protein has one entry. The repertoire has hundreds of thousands of distinct CDR3 sequences, approximately 12% of them found once; the top ten carry roughly 2.6%. Sequencing was performed on PBMCs from the stem cell graft donor, taken from the stem cell graft. The receptors were sampled from a human donor who donated a stem cell graft to a child with acute lymphoblastic leukemia.

The chain carries TRBV4-2 and TRBJ2-3, with a possible D match to TRBD2 (6 bases). The CDR3 length is 16 residues. V was trimmed by 1 base and J by 1 base, leaving 12 bases between them. CDR1 is LGHNA, CDR2 YNFKEQ, per germline. DNA of the CDR3: TGTGCCAGCAGCCAAGGATCCGGGGAGGGCACAGATACGCAGTATTTT. Protein sequence: CASSQGSGEGTDTQYF.

This clonotype was observed at least ten times. J is TRBJ2-7 and V is TRBV12-3 or TRBV12-4; D gene ambiguous. The CDR3 extends over 12 amino acids. The germline V and J ends were trimmed by 5 bases and 4 bases, with 9 bases remaining between them. The CDR3 loop reads CASSRVSYEQYF. CDR3 sequence (DNA): TGTGCCAGCAGTCGAGTGAGTTACGAGCAGTACTTC.

The table lists this clonotype with many counts. The chain has TRBV6-5 and TRBJ2-3, with D unresolved. V lost 9 bases to trimming and J lost 7 bases, with 20 bases between them. CDR1 and CDR2 from the germline V gene are MNHEY and SVGAGI. This CDR3 comprises 14 residues. The CDR3 DNA follows: TGTGCCAGTAGATCCTCGGGTGGAGTGCATACGCAGTATTTT. Its translation is CASRSSGGVHTQYF.

The table lists this clonotype with many counts. The V call is TRBV6-5, the J call TRBJ1-1, with no clear D. Germline CDR1 and CDR2: MNHEY and SVGAGI. Deletions cut 2 bases from V and 0 bases from J, with 10 bases between. CDR3 length: 15 residues. CDR3 nucleotide sequence: TGTGCCAGCAGTTACCGGGCAGAGGTGAACACTGAAGCTTTCTTT. Protein: CASSYRAEVNTEAFF.

This clonotype was seen many times. V and J are TRBV7-6 and TRBJ1-5; maybe TRBD1 (5 bases). Germline-derived CDR1 and CDR2 are SGHVS and FNYEAQ. The CDR3 totals 15 residues. Trimming stripped 0 bases from V and 3 bases from J, with 9 bases between. CDR3 in amino acids: CASSLAKGNNQPQHF. In DNA form, the CDR3 reads TGTGCCAGCAGCTTAGCGAAGGGGAACAATCAGCCCCAGCATTTT. Based on the CDR3 plus reference TRBV7-6 and TRBJ1-5, the full variable domain is GAGVSQSPRYKVTKRGQDVALRCDPISGHVSLYWYRQALGQGPEFLTYFNYEAQQDKSGLPNDRFSAERPEGSISTLTIQRTEQRDSAMYRCASSLAKGNNQPQHFGDGTRLSIL.

This clonotype was observed at least ten times. V gene TRBV5-1 combines with J gene TRBJ2-5; TRBD2 might be the D (5 bases). Looked up from germline, CDR1 is SGHRS and CDR2 is YFSETQ. This CDR3 has 14 residues. Trimming took off 0 bases at V and 5 bases at J, with 11 bases between the two ends. CDR3 bases: TGCGCCAGCAGCTTGGTGGGGAGTGGGGAGACCCAGTACTTC. Translated, it gives CASSLVGSGETQYF.

This clonotype appeared many times. The chain uses TRBV3-1 and TRBJ2-7; D may correspond to TRBD1 or TRBD2 (5 bases each). CDR1 and CDR2 from the germline V gene are LGHDT and YNNKEL (reference sequence). This CDR3 has 14 residues. With 2 bases removed from V and 2 bases from J, the gap between germline ends came to 10 bases. CDR3 in amino acids: CASSQPGPTYEQYF. The DNA for the CDR3 is TGTGCCAGCAGCCAACCGGGGCCAACCTACGAGCAGTACTTC.

In this sample, this clonotype turned up a few times. The V and J genes are TRBV29-1 and TRBJ2-7, with D unresolved. V lost 4 bases and J 2 bases, leaving 12 bases between the germline ends. The CDR3 spans 13 residues. CDR1 is SQVTM, CDR2 ANQGSEA, per germline. For the CDR3, the DNA is TGCAGCGTTGTTACATCCGAAGCCTACGAGCAGTACTTC. It yields the protein CSVVTSEAYEQYF.

At least ten counts were recorded for this clonotype. The chain uses TRBV18 and TRBJ2-1, with 10 bases fitting TRBD2. CDR3 length: 15 amino acids. V dropped 5 bases and J dropped 3; count of bases not matched to a gene: 4. Germline V gene lookup returns CDR1 KGHSH and CDR2 LQKENI. The CDR3 loop reads CASSYGLADYNEQFF. In nucleotides, the CDR3 is TGTGCCAGCTCATACGGACTAGCGGACTACAATGAGCAGTTCTTC.